These 28 T cell receptor beta chains were all obtained from the same sample, sequenced in a study of Ad26.COV2.S vaccination and SARS-CoV-2 variants. Sequencing was performed with immunoSEQ multiplex PCR; in TCRdb, only in-frame clones are kept and a portion is missing. The data contain 400,000 to 450,000 clones, approximately 90% of them singletons. Described treatment: 19 received Ad26.COV2.S at low or high dose, single or two shots; about 5 received placebo; per-sample allocation not given. After the first vaccine or placebo injection, samples were drawn on day 63. Sequencing used peripheral blood, obtained in a trial of Ad26.COV2.S vaccine versus placebo. Every receptor here comes from a person aged 18-65 years who received the Ad26.COV2.S COVID-19 vaccine or a placebo.

V gene TRBV9 combines with J gene TRBJ2-1, with 10 bases lining up with TRBD2. The CDR3 sequence is 16 residues long. V dropped 4 bases and J dropped 7; count of bases not matched to a gene: 11. Germline CDR1 SGDLS, CDR2 YYNGEE. The CDR3 DNA reads as TGTGCCAGCAGCAAAAGATCGCTAGCGGGAGATAATGAGCAGTTCTTC. It yields the protein CASSKRSLAGDNEQFF.

This clone was seen more than once but under ten times. The rearrangement joins TRBV12-3 or TRBV12-4 to TRBJ1-5; D is possibly TRBD1 (6 bases). V lost 5 bases, J lost 5 bases, and 10 bases lay in between. The length of the CDR3 is 13 residues. CDR3 residues: CASSPGQYQPQHF. The DNA for the CDR3 is TGTGCCAGCAGTCCAGGACAGTATCAGCCCCAGCATTTT.

The chain employs TRBV7-9 and TRBJ1-1; D call uncertain. Looked up from germline, CDR1 is SEHNR and CDR2 is FQNEAQ (reference sequence). V dropped 1 base and J dropped 5 bases, with 17 bases sitting between them. The CDR3 is 16 amino acids. The CDR3 DNA is TGTGCCAGCAGCTTAGGACCCAGGTTGACGAAGACTGAAGCTTTCTTT. It yields the protein CASSLGPRLTKTEAFF.

This rearrangement joins TRBV24-1 to TRBJ2-1; tentative D call: TRBD1 (6 bases). The CDR3 is 11 amino acids. Trimming cost V 6 bases and J 7 bases, with 6 bases left between them. Germline values: CDR1 KGHDR, CDR2 SFDVKD. The CDR3 sequence: CATSRGNEQFF. DNA for the CDR3: TGTGCCACCAGTAGGGGGAATGAGCAGTTCTTC.

The rearrangement links TRBV24-1 to TRBJ2-1; 8 bases align to TRBD2. Trimming took 4 bases from V and 8 from J; bases not matched to a gene: 15. The CDR3 contains 17 residues. Germline lookup yields CDR1 KGHDR and CDR2 SFDVKD. This CDR3 is CATSDRGAGEFMDEQFF. CDR3 coding DNA: TGTGCCACCAGTGACAGGGGAGCGGGAGAATTTATGGATGAGCAGTTCTTC.

The chain links TRBV5-1 to TRBJ2-1, with TRBD2 identical over 10 bases. After removal of 2 bases from V and 3 bases from J, the junction contained 2 bases not matched to a gene. Germline V gene data show CDR1 as SGHRS and CDR2 as YFSETQ. This CDR3 has 15 amino acids. CDR3 loop: CASSFLAGDYNEQFF. DNA of the CDR3: TGCGCCAGCAGCTTTCTAGCGGGGGACTACAATGAGCAGTTCTTC.

This chain joins TRBV10-2 and TRBJ2-2; D is unclear. Trimming stripped 4 bases from V and 0 bases from J, with 9 bases between. Germline V gene sequence: CDR1 WSHSY, CDR2 SAAADI. The CDR3 extends over 15 amino acids. DNA for the CDR3: TGCGCCAGCAGTGGCCCGGGCGCGAACACCGGGGAGCTGTTTTTT. Translated, it gives CASSGPGANTGELFF.

This clone was seen a few times. The rearrangement uses TRBV7-2 and TRBJ2-7; D remains unclear. V was clipped by 0 bases and J by 9 bases, with 12 bases between them. The length of the CDR3 is 13 residues. Germline-derived CDR1 and CDR2 are SGHTA and FQGNSA. CDR3 DNA sequence: TGTGCCAGCAGCTTAGCGGAAAGAAGGGTGCAGTACTTC. Translation: CASSLAERRVQYF.

The CDR3 protein is CASSLPWGGELTDTQYF. The DNA for the CDR3 is TGTGCCAGCAGCCTACCGTGGGGAGGGGAGTTAACAGATACGCAGTATTTT. The chain couples TRBV5-6 to TRBJ2-3, with 7 bases fitting TRBD2. The CDR3 runs to 17 residues. Unmatched junction bases numbered 14, after V lost 4 bases and J lost 3 bases. In germline, CDR1 is SGHDT, CDR2 YYEEEE.

V and J are TRBV30 and TRBJ2-1; the match to TRBD1 covers 9 bases. Germline CDR1 and CDR2: GTSNPN and SVGIG (reference sequence). The junction had 5 bases not matched to a gene; V was cut back by 3 bases and J by 5 bases. CDR3 length: 14 residues. The CDR3 spells CAWRGDRVNNEQFF. DNA for the CDR3: TGTGCCTGGAGGGGGGACAGGGTAAACAATGAGCAGTTCTTC.

The chain employs TRBV20-1 and TRBJ1-5; D gene uncertain. The V gene lost 3 bases and the J gene lost 5 bases, with 8 bases spanning the gap. The CDR3 length is 12 residues. CDR1 and CDR2 from the germline V gene are DFQATT and SNEGSKA (reference sequence). The CDR3 spells CSASGGDQPQHF. Here the CDR3 DNA reads TGCAGTGCTAGTGGCGGGGATCAGCCCCAGCATTTT.

In its sample, this clone was seen once. The chain uses TRBV18 and TRBJ2-5; 7 bases fit TRBD2. Germline V CDR1 and CDR2: KGHSH, LQKENI. V shed 1 base and J 0 bases; nucleotides not matched to a gene: 5. CDR3 size: 16 residues. For the CDR3, the DNA is TGTGCCAGCTCACCACGAACTAGCGTTTACCAAGAGACCCAGTACTTC. Encoded protein: CASSPRTSVYQETQYF.

The J gene is TRBJ1-1, the V gene TRBV18, with D perhaps TRBD1 (5 bases). Trimming left V 6 bases short and J 0 bases short, with 17 bases between. The CDR3 length is 16 residues. The V gene's germline CDR1 is KGHSH and CDR2 LQKENI. Written as DNA, the CDR3 is TGTGCCAGCTCCCAAGCGTTGACGGGGGTGAACACTGAAGCTTTCTTT. Amino acids: CASSQALTGVNTEAFF.

The V call is TRBV19, the J call TRBJ2-1, with D possibly TRBD1 on 5 matching bases. CDR3 length: 16 amino acids. V dropped 5 bases and J dropped 2 bases, with 16 bases sitting between them. Germline loops: CDR1 LNHDA, CDR2 SQIVND (reference sequence). CDR3 sequence (DNA): TGTGCCAGTAGTTTGCAGGGTGGAGCGACCTACAATGAGCAGTTCTTC. Protein: CASSLQGGATYNEQFF.

This chain connects TRBV29-1 to TRBJ1-4; 10 positions match TRBD1. Losses at the gene ends were 4 bases for V and 8 bases for J; bases not matched to a gene: 7. Germline loops: CDR1 SQVTM, CDR2 ANQGSEA. The CDR3 covers 14 residues. This CDR3 reads CSVGGTGDVEKLFF. CDR3 DNA sequence: TGCAGCGTTGGGGGGACAGGGGATGTGGAAAAACTGTTTTTT.

The gene calls are TRBV28 and TRBJ1-4; no reliable D call. V was cut by 2 bases and J by 7 bases, with 11 bases left in between. This CDR3 comprises 14 residues. In germline, CDR1 is MDHEN, CDR2 SYDVKM. The CDR3 sequence: CASSLGGSSEKLFF. In DNA, the CDR3 is TGTGCCAGCAGTTTAGGCGGTAGCAGTGAAAAACTGTTTTTT.

V is TRBV7-8 and J is TRBJ2-7; D remains unclear. The V end lost 2 bases, the J end lost 2 bases, and 10 bases lay between the germline ends. Germline assignment: CDR1 SGHVS and CDR2 FQNEAQ. This CDR3 comprises 14 residues. CDR3 nucleotide sequence: TGTGCCAGCAGCTTATTTGGGCAGGCCTACGAGCAGTACTTC. Its translation is CASSLFGQAYEQYF.

The chain combines TRBV5-1 with TRBJ2-7; TRBD1 aligns across 8 bases. Germline V CDR1 and CDR2: SGHRS, YFSETQ. CDR3 length: 15 amino acids. Trimming at V came to 5 bases and at J to 0 bases, leaving 7 bases not matched to a gene. The CDR3 DNA reads as TGCGCCAGCAGAGGTTGGGACAGGAACTCCTACGAGCAGTACTTC. Protein: CASRGWDRNSYEQYF. Based on the CDR3 plus reference TRBV5-1 and TRBJ2-7, the full variable domain is KAGVTQTPRYLIKTRGQQVTLSCSPISGHRSVSWYQQTPGQGLQFLFEYFSETQRNKGNFPGRFSGRQFSNSRSEMNVSTLELGDSALYLCASRGWDRNSYEQYFGPGTRLTVT.

CDR3 sequence: CASSDPGFQETQYF. In DNA, the CDR3 is TGTGCCAGCAGTGACCCGGGTTTCCAAGAGACCCAGTACTTC. This chain joins TRBV2 and TRBJ2-5, with D hard to call. Trimming removed 3 bases at V and 1 base at J, with 9 bases between. This CDR3 is built from 14 residues. Germline V gene lookup returns CDR1 SNHLY and CDR2 FYNNEI.

This chain links TRBV28 with TRBJ2-5, with 10 bases that match TRBD1. V lost 6 bases, J lost 5 bases, and 6 bases stayed unmatched. This CDR3 contains 14 residues. In germline, CDR1 is MDHEN, CDR2 SYDVKM. The CDR3: CASSRRQGAETQYF. CDR3 sequence (DNA): TGTGCCAGCAGCCGAAGACAGGGGGCGGAGACCCAGTACTTC.

V gene TRBV19 combines with J gene TRBJ2-6, with D possibly TRBD1 on 6 matching bases. V dropped 0 bases and J dropped 9 bases, with 12 bases sitting between them. The CDR3 is 15 residues long. Germline CDR1 is LNHDA and CDR2 is SQIVND (reference sequence). The CDR3 DNA follows: TGTGCCAGTAGTATAGAAGGTCGGACAGTCAACGTCCTGACTTTC. It encodes CASSIEGRTVNVLTF.

This chain connects TRBV6-4 to TRBJ2-1; 9 nucleotides match TRBD2. Germline trimming cut 0 bases from V and 8 bases from J; bases unmatched to any gene: 8. Germline CDR1 reads MRHNA; CDR2 reads SNTAGT. The CDR3 loop spans 16 amino acids. The CDR3 spells CASSDSFQREVHEQFF. Here the CDR3 DNA reads TGTGCCAGCAGTGACTCTTTCCAGCGGGAGGTCCATGAGCAGTTCTTC.

Only a few counts were recorded for this clone. The chain links TRBV19 to TRBJ1-2, with D uncertain. The CDR3 is 13 amino acids. The V and J ends lost 2 bases and 2 bases respectively, with 6 bases between them. Germline lookup yields CDR1 LNHDA and CDR2 SQIVND (reference sequence). This CDR3 is CASSIRPNYGYTF. The DNA of the CDR3 is TGTGCCAGTAGTATACGGCCGAACTATGGCTACACCTTC.

The CDR3 DNA reads as TGTGCCAGTAGTATCAGAGCGGCAATAAGCTACAATGAGCAGTTCTTC. This encodes CASSIRAAISYNEQFF. The V and J genes are TRBV19 and TRBJ2-1, with D possibly matching TRBD2 (5 bases). The CDR3 is 16 amino acids. Between the trimmed V and J ends, which lost 3 bases and 3 bases, there was a span of 15 bases. From germline, CDR1 is LNHDA and CDR2 SQIVND (reference sequence). Based on the CDR3 plus reference TRBV19 and TRBJ2-1, the full variable domain is DGGITQSPKYLFRKEGQNVTLSCEQNLNHDAMYWYRQDPGQGLRLIYYSQIVNDFQKGDIAEGYSVSREKKESFPLTVTSAQKNPTAFYLCASSIRAAISYNEQFFGPGTRLTVL.

This chain joins TRBV5-1 and TRBJ2-5, with D unresolved. V was trimmed by 0 bases and J by 5 bases, leaving 11 bases between them. Germline CDR1 reads SGHRS; CDR2 reads YFSETQ. This CDR3 has 14 amino acids. CDR3 coding DNA: TGCGCCAGCAGCTTGGACCGGTTCGGGGAGACCCAGTACTTC. Translated, it gives CASSLDRFGETQYF.

J is TRBJ1-2 and V is TRBV7-3; D perhaps matches TRBD1 (5 bases). Trimming took off 4 bases at V and 3 bases at J, with 12 bases between the two ends. Germline CDR1 reads SGHTA; CDR2 reads FQGTGA. The CDR3 spans 14 residues. CDR3 nucleotides: TGTGCCAGCAGCTCTGGGACCGACGACTATGGCTACACCTTC. It yields the protein CASSSGTDDYGYTF.

This clone was seen just once. This sequence joins TRBV27 and TRBJ1-1; TRBD1 might be the D (6 bases). CDR1 is MNHEY, CDR2 SMNVEV, per germline (reference sequence). The CDR3 extends over 13 amino acids. Trimming removed 3 bases from V and 4 bases from J, with 9 bases in between. The CDR3 spells CASSLTGSTEAFF. CDR3 sequence (DNA): TGTGCCAGCAGTTTGACAGGTAGCACTGAAGCTTTCTTT.

The V and J genes are TRBV29-1 and TRBJ2-5; possible D gene TRBD2, 6 bases. Germline loops: CDR1 SQVTM, CDR2 ANQGSEA. The CDR3 extends over 14 amino acids. The ends were cut back, 1 base at V and 5 bases at J, with 14 bases in the middle. The CDR3 DNA follows: TGCAGCGTTGAAGTTGTGGGAGGTGGGGAGACCCAGTACTTC. It translates to CSVEVVGGGETQYF. Variable domain in full (rest from reference TRBV29-1 and TRBJ2-5): SAVISQKPSRDICQRGTSLTIQCQVDSQVTMMFWYRQQPGQSLTLIATANQGSEATYESGFVIDKFPISRPNLTFSTLTVSNMSPEDSSIYLCSVEVVGGGETQYFGPGTRLLVL.